Sequencing of this TCR beta chain was carried out in a study of blood T cell repertoires in COVID-19. Study-level background: Some COVID-19 samples were acute and others convalescent; all came from the United States, Italy and Spain. Sample material is recorded as cDNA or gDNA derived from T cells, B-cell-depleted T cells, or PBMCs.

Per the authors' pipeline: It was from reference gene primer amplification that nucleated cell counts were estimated. TCRdb's table, derived via immunoSEQ multiplex PCR, lists solely in-frame clones and lacks some. D and trimming were read from the DNA, whereas the V and J calls and clone size are those reported in that table. The data contain approximately 140,000 clones, over 80% of them seen just once; the ten biggest clones take up less than 9%. Germline CDR1 reads SNHLY; CDR2 reads FYNNEI. The CDR3 covers 13 residues. Between the trimmed V and J ends, which lost 6 bases and 4 bases, there was a span of 11 bases. Seattle-derived patients entered the study during active infection and were followed longitudinally. This clone was picked up one time.

This chain links TRBV2 with TRBJ2-3; possible D gene TRBD1, 6 bases. Specimen: peripheral blood. This TCR came from a man between 25 and 39 years old with COVID-19, enrolled during active disease. The CDR3 reads CASRWTEADTQYF. In nucleotides, the CDR3 is TGTGCCAGCAGGTGGACAGAGGCAGATACGCAGTATTTT.